This paragraph covers one T cell receptor beta chain sequence. Germline V gene data show CDR1 as SGDLS and CDR2 as YYNGEE. The length of the CDR3 is 15 residues. With 1 base clipped from V and 5 bases from J, the junction kept 9 bases outside the gene matches. This entry belongs to a study of blood T cell repertoires in COVID-19. Whole-study context: Whether acute or convalescent, the COVID-19 samples came from the United States, Italy and Spain. T cells, B-cell-depleted T cells, or PBMCs supplied cDNA or gDNA.

Authors' analysis steps: Reference gene primer amplification gave nucleated cell count estimates. TCRdb's table, derived via immunoSEQ multiplex PCR, lists solely in-frame clones and lacks some. The V and J calls and the clone size are those of that table, but D and trimming were determined from the DNA. Of over 55,000 clones listed, more than 85% are singletons. The receptor's source is a man aged 60-69 years with acute or convalescent COVID-19. The sequenced sample consisted of peripheral blood. The J gene is TRBJ2-7, the V gene TRBV9; 7 nucleotides match TRBD1. CDR3 sequence (DNA): TGTGCCAGCAGCGTAAAACAGGGGAGTATCGACGAGCAGTACTTC. Its translation: CASSVKQGSIDEQYF.